This T cell receptor (beta chain) was sequenced in a study of T cell responses to AZD1222 COVID-19 vaccine. A note on this clone: Antigen unknown.

The study, taken as a whole, reports: Clonal diversity was possibly underestimated, and the donors were mostly white British, with more females. After two AZD1222 doses, spike-specific TCR breadth and depth rose versus day 0. Vaccine-associated CD4 TCRs ranged over spike, dominating at 160-218 and 743-854.

The CDR3 totals 14 residues. Trimming at V came to 5 bases and at J to 4 bases, leaving 7 bases not matched to a gene. From germline, CDR1 is SGHTA and CDR2 FQGTGA. Pooled together were second doses at about 4 or about 12 weeks. This table comes from immunoSEQ multiplex PCR, and its TCRdb copy is limited to in-frame clones, with some not included. This sample carries over 120,000 clones, roughly 87% of them seen once, and the ten largest clones take 1.5% to 2%. The chain employs TRBV7-3 and TRBJ1-2; TRBD1 matches at 7 bases. The TCR was taken from an adult who received the AZD1222 COVID-19 vaccine. Sequenced material: peripheral blood, taken 28 days after the second AZD1222 dose. The CDR3 spells CASSPGQDSYGYTF. CDR3 in DNA: TGTGCCAGCAGCCCCGGACAGGACAGCTATGGCTACACCTTC.